These T cell receptor beta chains were read from a single sample in a study of blood T cell repertoires in COVID-19. Method: immunoSEQ multiplex PCR; TCRdb's copy keeps in-frame clones and lacks some. The table has roughly 17,000 clones, about 81% seen once. The sequencing input was peripheral blood. These receptors originate from a man aged 55-75 years with acute or convalescent COVID-19. The CDR3 runs from the conserved cysteine through the conserved F or W. Each record gives: J gene, clone size, V gene, CDR3 protein. The size field is filled for only some rows; it gives once, few, many or a size class.

J: TRBJ1-2
size: few
V: TRBV19
CDR3: CASSIGQGYTF

J: TRBJ2-7
size: NA
V: TRBV19
CDR3: CASSIGTSGGSYEQYF

J: TRBJ2-7
size: NA
V: TRBV11-2
CDR3: CASTPNLDYNEQYF

J: TRBJ1-4
size: once
V: TRBV4-1
CDR3: CASSRFQQGTNEKLFF

J: TRBJ1-1
size: once
V: TRBV2
CDR3: CASSVPGPPPKAFF

J: TRBJ1-5
size: NA
V: TRBV15
CDR3: CATSEDRGQPQHF

J: TRBJ1-1
size: NA
V: TRBV2
CDR3: CASTSRVPNTEAFF

J: TRBJ2-1
size: NA
V: TRBV4-1
CDR3: CASSHGTFDIYNEQFF

J: TRBJ2-5
size: NA
V: TRBV25-1
CDR3: CASSVRDSRETQYF

J: TRBJ1-5
size: NA
V: TRBV6-5
CDR3: CASSLTGYSNQPQHF

J: TRBJ2-3
size: once
V: TRBV5-1
CDR3: CASSSIESGGSDTQYF

J: TRBJ2-5
size: NA
V: TRBV5-4
CDR3: CASSFGRGQETQYF

J: TRBJ1-2
size: NA
V: TRBV6-5
CDR3: CATSSSYGYTF

J: TRBJ2-5
size: NA
V: TRBV12-5
CDR3: CASAIGLAGGSSTGTQYF